In its sample, the clone carrying this T cell receptor (beta chain) was seen a few times. Antigen specificity is unknown. This sample was included in a study of cytomegalovirus exposure and HLA in healthy donors. Overall study findings and caveats: It was 150 to 200 TCR beta chains that were listed as cytomegalovirus-associated. Subsequent analysis revealed that first-cohort TCR clusters tended to co-occur in the 110 or so validation repertoires.

This CDR3 has 12 residues. The ends were cut back, 3 bases at V and 3 bases at J, with 6 bases in the middle. Germline V gene lookup returns CDR1 WNHNN and CDR2 SYGVQD (reference sequence). TCRdb's table, derived via immunoSEQ multiplex PCR, lists solely in-frame clones and lacks some. The table lists under 400,000 clones, around 90% of them singletons. The sequenced sample consisted of PBMCs. The chain recombines TRBV10-1 with TRBJ2-7; D is perhaps TRBD2 (5 bases). This TCR was sampled from a man between 25 and 39 years old in good health and CMV-seronegative. The CDR3 loop is CASSDGGYEQYF. Written as DNA, the CDR3 is TGCGCCAGCAGTGACGGAGGCTACGAGCAGTACTTC.